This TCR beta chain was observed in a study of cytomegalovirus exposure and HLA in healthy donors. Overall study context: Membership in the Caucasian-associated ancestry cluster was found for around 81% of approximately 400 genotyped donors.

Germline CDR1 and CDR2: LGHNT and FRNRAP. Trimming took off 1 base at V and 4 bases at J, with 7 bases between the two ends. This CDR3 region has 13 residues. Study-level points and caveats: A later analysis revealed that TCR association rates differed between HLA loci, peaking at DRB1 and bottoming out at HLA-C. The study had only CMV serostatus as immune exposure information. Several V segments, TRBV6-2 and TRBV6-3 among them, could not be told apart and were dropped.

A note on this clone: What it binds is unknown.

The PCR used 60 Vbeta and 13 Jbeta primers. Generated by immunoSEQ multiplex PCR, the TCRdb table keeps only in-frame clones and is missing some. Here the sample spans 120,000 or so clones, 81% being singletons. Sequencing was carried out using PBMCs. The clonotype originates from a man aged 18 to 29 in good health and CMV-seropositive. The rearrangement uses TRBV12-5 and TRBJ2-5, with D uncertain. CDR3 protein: CASGLAWAETQYF. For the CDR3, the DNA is TGTGCTAGTGGTTTGGCTTGGGCAGAGACCCAGTACTTC.